The 22 T cell receptor beta chains in this list originate from one sample, sequenced in a study of cytomegalovirus exposure and HLA in healthy donors. Use of 60 Vbeta and 13 Jbeta primers characterized the PCR. This table comes from immunoSEQ multiplex PCR, and its TCRdb copy is limited to in-frame clones, with some not included. The table includes roughly 190,000 clones, around 85% detected once. Sequencing input: PBMCs. These TCRs come from a man between 50 and 59 years old in good health and CMV-seronegative.

About this clone itself: The junction differs from germline at one of its ends, possibly a read error. The gene calls are TRBV6-5 and TRBJ1-5, with a possible D match to TRBD1 (5 bases). Germline lookup yields CDR1 MNHEY and CDR2 SVGAGI. The CDR3 runs to 16 residues. The CDR3 nucleotides are TGTGCCAGCAGCTACTCTAGGGCGGGGCGCGGTCAGCCCCAGCATTTT. It specifies CASSYSRAGRGQPQHF.

This chain links TRBV5-4 with TRBJ2-7; D is unresolved. CDR3 length: 13 amino acids. V was trimmed by 4 bases and J by 3 bases, leaving 11 bases between them. Germline values: CDR1 SGHNT, CDR2 YYREEE (reference sequence). Written as DNA, the CDR3 is TGTGCCAGCAGCGTCGACAATCGCTACGAGCAGTACTTC. Translating gives CASSVDNRYEQYF.

The rearrangement links TRBV19 to TRBJ1-3; D not resolved. The CDR3 is made up of 11 amino acids. CDR1 is LNHDA and CDR2 is SQIVND in the germline V gene (reference sequence). V gave up 8 bases and J gave up 4 bases, with 6 bases separating them. The CDR3 DNA follows: TGTGCCAGTCACAGAGGAAACACCATATATTTT. Amino acids: CASHRGNTIYF.

The chain uses TRBV27 and TRBJ1-5, with D unresolved. This CDR3 region has 14 residues. Trimming took 6 bases from V and 6 from J, leaving 15 bases between them. In germline, CDR1 is MNHEY, CDR2 SMNVEV (reference sequence). The CDR3 nucleotides read TGTGCCAGCAGACTCCTTGCGCGGGGTCAGCCCCAGCATTTT. This encodes CASRLLARGQPQHF.

CDR3 DNA sequence: TGTGCCAGCAGCCGGGATGCCAATAATTCACCCCTCCACTTT. This encodes CASSRDANNSPLHF. This chain connects TRBV7-9 to TRBJ1-6; D is unclear. CDR3 length: 14 amino acids. Germline V gene lookup returns CDR1 SEHNR and CDR2 FQNEAQ (reference sequence). The V end was cut by 5 bases, the J end by 5 bases, with 10 bases between.

This clone was recorded a few times. The junction does not match germline at one end; this may be a read error. The chain is built from TRBV7-9 and TRBJ2-2, with D unclear. The CDR3 length is 12 residues. The germline gives CDR1 SEHNR, CDR2 FQNEAQ (reference sequence). CDR3 DNA: TGTTCCAGCAGCTTAGGAGCCGGGGAGCTGTTTTTT. Translated: CSSSLGAGELFF.

As to this clone: At one end, the junction sequence differs from germline, possibly due to a read error. This chain uses TRBV19 with TRBJ1-4, with a weak D call TRBD1 (5 bases). There are 12 residues in the CDR3. CDR1 and CDR2 from the germline V gene are LNHDA and SQIVND (reference sequence). Here the CDR3 reads CASSDTTVLRVF. CDR3 coding DNA: TGTGCCAGTAGTGATACGACAGTCCTTCGTGTTTTT.

J is TRBJ2-7 and V is TRBV5-1; 10 nucleotides agree with TRBD2. Per the germline V gene, CDR1 is SGHRS and CDR2 is YFSETQ. The CDR3 spans 16 residues. The V and J ends lost 4 bases and 3 bases, in that order; junction bases with no gene match: 10. CDR3 bases: TGCGCCAGCAGCCCGGGTAGCGGGGGGTCTAACTACGAGCAGTACTTC. Translating it yields CASSPGSGGSNYEQYF.

This clone came up a few times. Lacking the conserved final phenylalanine or tryptophan, this CDR3 likely reflects a read error. The limits of the CDR3 on the DNA are not certain, so only TCRdb's listed CDR3 is given. V usage is TRBV20-1 and J usage is TRBJ1-1. Germline assignment: CDR1 DFQATT and CDR2 SNEGSKA (reference sequence). The CDR3 is 9 residues long, counting both termini. CDR3 sequence: CSASPKGWR.

The J gene is TRBJ2-3, the V gene TRBV19, with 8 bases fitting TRBD2. V gave up 0 bases and J gave up 2 bases; unmatched junction bases: 4. This CDR3 spans 16 amino acids. Germline assignment: CDR1 LNHDA and CDR2 SQIVND (reference sequence). CDR3 sequence reads: CASSIDGGGYTDTQYF. The CDR3 DNA follows: TGTGCCAGTAGTATAGATGGCGGGGGGTACACAGATACGCAGTATTTT.

CDR3 DNA sequence: TGTGCCAGCAGTTACTCGTGGACAGCGAACACCGGGGAGCTGTTTTTT. Amino acids: CASSYSWTANTGELFF. The chain employs TRBV6-5 and TRBJ2-2; possible D gene TRBD1, 6 bases. The CDR3 spans 16 residues. With 0 bases removed from V and 0 bases from J, the gap between germline ends came to 8 bases. The germline V gene encodes CDR1 MNHEY and CDR2 SVGAGI.

CDR3 region: CASSRTGGYGYTF. CDR3 coding DNA: TGCGCCAGCAGTCGGACAGGGGGCTATGGCTACACCTTC. The chain combines TRBV10-1 with TRBJ1-2; TRBD1 matches at 10 bases. V lost 5 bases, J lost 4 bases, and 1 base stayed unmatched. The CDR3 runs 13 residues. The V gene's germline CDR1 is WNHNN and CDR2 SYGVQD (reference sequence).

This sequence joins TRBV18 and TRBJ2-1; 15 bases match TRBD2. Germline-derived CDR1 and CDR2 are KGHSH and LQKENI. This CDR3 has 15 residues. The trim removed 6 bases at V and 8 bases at J, leaving 5 bases unmatched. CDR3 loop: CASSSGTSGGYEQFF. DNA of the CDR3: TGTGCCAGCTCGTCAGGGACTAGCGGGGGGTATGAGCAGTTCTTC.

V and J are TRBV7-2 and TRBJ2-5; 13 nucleotides align to TRBD2. Germline CDR1 reads SGHTA; CDR2 reads FQGNSA. The CDR3 covers 16 residues. V dropped 5 bases and J dropped 5; count of bases not matched to a gene: 8. The CDR3 sequence: CASSPRTSGGRETQYF. In nucleotides, the CDR3 is TGTGCCAGCAGCCCGAGGACTAGCGGGGGCCGGGAGACCCAGTACTTC.

In its sample, this clone was seen once. The genes are TRBV19 and TRBJ2-6; 7 nucleotides line up with TRBD1. Germline CDR1 LNHDA, CDR2 SQIVND (reference sequence). There are 14 residues in the CDR3. With V trimmed by 7 bases and J by 0 bases, 0 bases remained unmatched. CDR3 loop: CASTGGSGANVLTF. In DNA form, the CDR3 reads TGTGCCAGTACAGGGGGCTCTGGGGCCAACGTCCTGACTTTC.

This sequence joins TRBV5-4 and TRBJ1-6; D perhaps matches TRBD1 (6 bases). CDR1 SGHNT and CDR2 YYREEE come from the germline V gene (reference sequence). The CDR3 sequence is 16 residues long. The V and J ends lost 5 bases and 0 bases respectively, with 12 bases between them. CDR3 sequence reads: CASRRGRDSYNSPLHF. CDR3 DNA sequence: TGTGCCAGCAGGAGGGGGAGGGACTCCTATAATTCACCCCTCCACTTT.

The CDR3 region is CASSRTTGANSPLHF. The CDR3 nucleotides read TGTGCCAGTAGCAGAACGACAGGGGCCAATTCACCCCTCCACTTT. This chain joins TRBV19 and TRBJ1-6, with TRBD1 matching 8 bases. The CDR3 is 15 residues long. CDR1 is LNHDA and CDR2 is SQIVND in the germline V gene (reference sequence). Trimming took 6 bases from V and 7 from J; bases not matched to a gene: 8.

This clone was counted once. The V gene is TRBV7-2, the J gene TRBJ2-5; 12 nucleotides align to TRBD2. The CDR3 length is 18 residues. The V and J ends lost 3 bases and 1 base, in that order; junction bases with no gene match: 9. Germline CDR1 reads SGHTA; CDR2 reads FQGNSA. DNA for the CDR3: TGTGCCAGCAGCTTGGGTTCTCGACTAGCGGGGGTCCAAGAGACCCAGTACTTC. Protein: CASSLGSRLAGVQETQYF.

V and J are TRBV2 and TRBJ1-5; D gene ambiguous. Trimming took 4 bases from V and 9 from J, leaving 13 bases between them. In germline, CDR1 is SNHLY, CDR2 FYNNEI. This CDR3 region has 13 residues. For the CDR3, the DNA is TGTGCCAGCAGTGCCGAGGAGGGAAGGCCCCAGCATTTT. Translated, it gives CASSAEEGRPQHF.

V usage is TRBV6-5 and J usage is TRBJ2-6, with D perhaps matching TRBD2 (5 bases). The CDR3 contains 16 residues. Trimming cost V 0 bases and J 3 bases, with 9 bases left between them. Germline CDR1 and CDR2: MNHEY and SVGAGI. DNA for the CDR3: TGTGCCAGCAGTTACTCGAGGGCGCTTGGGGCCAACGTCCTGACTTTC. Translated, it gives CASSYSRALGANVLTF.

The chain has TRBV4-3 and TRBJ2-7, with a tentative D call TRBD2 (5 bases). Trimming removed 1 base at V and 2 bases at J, with 12 bases between. Germline-derived CDR1 and CDR2 are LGHNA and YSLEER. This CDR3 spans 15 amino acids. This chain's CDR3 is CASSQGPGLAYEQYF. The CDR3 DNA is TGCGCCAGCAGCCAAGGGCCTGGACTTGCCTACGAGCAGTACTTC.

This clone has only a few counts. The chain joins TRBV7-9 to TRBJ2-2; maybe TRBD2 (6 bases). The ends were cut back, 5 bases at V and 3 bases at J, with 10 bases in the middle. This CDR3 is 14 amino acids long. The germline V gene has CDR1 SEHNR and CDR2 FQNEAQ (reference sequence). In nucleotides, the CDR3 is TGTGCCAGCAGCCCGGGAGCATACACCGGGGAGCTGTTTTTT. It is translated as CASSPGAYTGELFF.